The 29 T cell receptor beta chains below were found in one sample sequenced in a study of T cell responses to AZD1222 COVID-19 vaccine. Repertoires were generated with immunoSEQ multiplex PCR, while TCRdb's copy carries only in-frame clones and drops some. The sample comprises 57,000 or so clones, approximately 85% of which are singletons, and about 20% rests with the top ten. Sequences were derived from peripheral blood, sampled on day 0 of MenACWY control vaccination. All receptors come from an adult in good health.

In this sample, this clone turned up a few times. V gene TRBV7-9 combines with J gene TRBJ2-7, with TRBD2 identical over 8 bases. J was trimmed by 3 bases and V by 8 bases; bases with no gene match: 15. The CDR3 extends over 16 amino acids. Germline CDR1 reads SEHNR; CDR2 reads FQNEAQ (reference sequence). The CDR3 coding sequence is TGTGCCAGCTCCCCGGGGGGGGTAGCGGGCATCTACGAGCAGTACTTC. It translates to CASSPGGVAGIYEQYF.

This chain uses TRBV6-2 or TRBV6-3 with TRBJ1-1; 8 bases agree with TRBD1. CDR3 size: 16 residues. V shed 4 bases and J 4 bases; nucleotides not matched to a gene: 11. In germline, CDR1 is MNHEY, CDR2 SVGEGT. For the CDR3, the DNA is TGTGCCAGCAGTTCCGCCTCAGGGGGCAGGGGCACTGAAGCTTTCTTT. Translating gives CASSSASGGRGTEAFF.

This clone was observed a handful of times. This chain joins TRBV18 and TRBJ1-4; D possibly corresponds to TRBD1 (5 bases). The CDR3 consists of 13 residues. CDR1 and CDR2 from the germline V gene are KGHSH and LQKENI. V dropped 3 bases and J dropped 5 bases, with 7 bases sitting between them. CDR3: CASSPRQNEKLFF. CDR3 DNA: TGTGCCAGCTCACCTAGACAGAATGAAAAACTGTTTTTT.

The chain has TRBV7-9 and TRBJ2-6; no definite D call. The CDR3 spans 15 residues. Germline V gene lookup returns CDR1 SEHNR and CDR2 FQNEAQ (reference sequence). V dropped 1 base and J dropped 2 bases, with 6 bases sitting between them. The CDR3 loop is CASSLGSAGANVLTF. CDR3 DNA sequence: TGTGCCAGCAGCTTAGGGTCTGCTGGGGCCAACGTCCTGACTTTC.

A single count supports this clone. In DNA form, the CDR3 reads TGCGCCAGCAGCCAAGGGACCCGGAATGAGCAGTTCTTC. Translating gives CASSQGTRNEQFF. The chain is built from TRBV4-1 and TRBJ2-1; no firm D call. The CDR3 is 13 amino acids. CDR1 is MGHRA and CDR2 is YSYEKL in the germline V gene. V shed 1 base and J shed 7 bases, with 8 bases lying between them.

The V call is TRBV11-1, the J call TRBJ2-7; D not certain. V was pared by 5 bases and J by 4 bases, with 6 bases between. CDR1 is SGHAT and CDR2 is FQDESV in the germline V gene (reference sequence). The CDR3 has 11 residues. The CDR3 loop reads CASSDGYEQYF. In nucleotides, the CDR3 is TGTGCCAGCAGCGATGGTTACGAGCAGTACTTC.

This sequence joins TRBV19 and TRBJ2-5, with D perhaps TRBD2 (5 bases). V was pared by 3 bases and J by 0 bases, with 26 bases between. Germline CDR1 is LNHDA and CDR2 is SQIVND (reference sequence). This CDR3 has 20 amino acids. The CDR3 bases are TGTGCCAGTAGTATTTTTCCAACCGTTGACGGGGAGTGGAACCAAGAGACCCAGTACTTC. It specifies CASSIFPTVDGEWNQETQYF.

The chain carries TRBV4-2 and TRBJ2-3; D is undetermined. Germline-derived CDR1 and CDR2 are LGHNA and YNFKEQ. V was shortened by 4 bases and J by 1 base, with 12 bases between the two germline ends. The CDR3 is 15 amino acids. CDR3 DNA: TGTGCCAGCAGCCCCCGGCTGGCTGGCACAGATACGCAGTATTTT. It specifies CASSPRLAGTDTQYF.

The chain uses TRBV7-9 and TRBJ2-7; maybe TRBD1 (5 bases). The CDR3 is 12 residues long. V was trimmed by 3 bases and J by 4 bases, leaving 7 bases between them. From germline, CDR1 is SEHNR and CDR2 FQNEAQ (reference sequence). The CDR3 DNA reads TGTGCCAGCAGCTTGACAGATTACGAGCAGTACTTC. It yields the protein CASSLTDYEQYF.

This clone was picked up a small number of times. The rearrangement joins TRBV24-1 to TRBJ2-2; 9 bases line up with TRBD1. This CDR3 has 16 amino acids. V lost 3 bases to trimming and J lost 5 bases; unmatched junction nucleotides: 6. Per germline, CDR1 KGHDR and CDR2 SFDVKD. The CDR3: CATSDPRTGDTGELFF. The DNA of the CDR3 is TGTGCCACCAGTGATCCCCGGACAGGGGATACCGGGGAGCTGTTTTTT.

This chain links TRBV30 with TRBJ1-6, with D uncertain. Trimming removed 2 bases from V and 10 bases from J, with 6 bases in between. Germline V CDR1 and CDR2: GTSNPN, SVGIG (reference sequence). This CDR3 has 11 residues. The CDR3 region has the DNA TGTGCCTGGAGTTTGGGATCACCCCTCCACTTT. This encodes CAWSLGSPLHF.

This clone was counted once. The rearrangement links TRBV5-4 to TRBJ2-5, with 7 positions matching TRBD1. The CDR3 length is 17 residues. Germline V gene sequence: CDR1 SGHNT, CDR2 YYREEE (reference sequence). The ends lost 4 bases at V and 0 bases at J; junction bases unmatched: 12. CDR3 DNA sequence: TGTGCCAGCAGCACAGTTGGATGGGGACAGAACCAAGAGACCCAGTACTTC. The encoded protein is CASSTVGWGQNQETQYF. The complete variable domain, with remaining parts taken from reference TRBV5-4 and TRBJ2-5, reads ETGVTQSPTHLIKTRGQQVTLRCSSQSGHNTVSWYQQALGQGPQFIFQYYREEENGRGNFPPRFSGLQFPNYSSELNVNALELDDSALYLCASSTVGWGQNQETQYFGPGTRLLVL.

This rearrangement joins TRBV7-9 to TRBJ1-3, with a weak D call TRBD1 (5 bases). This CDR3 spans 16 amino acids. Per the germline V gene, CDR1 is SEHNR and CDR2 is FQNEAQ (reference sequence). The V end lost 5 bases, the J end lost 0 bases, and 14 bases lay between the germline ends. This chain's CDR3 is CASSRESTVSGNTIYF. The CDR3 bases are TGTGCCAGCAGCCGAGAGTCGACAGTCTCTGGAAACACCATATATTTT.

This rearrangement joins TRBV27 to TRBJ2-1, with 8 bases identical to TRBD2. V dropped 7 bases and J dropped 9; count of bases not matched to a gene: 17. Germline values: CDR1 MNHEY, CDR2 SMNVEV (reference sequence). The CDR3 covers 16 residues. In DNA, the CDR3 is TGTGCCAGCACCTCTTGGGCTAGCGGGCCCCACCGTGAGCAGTTCTTC. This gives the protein CASTSWASGPHREQFF.

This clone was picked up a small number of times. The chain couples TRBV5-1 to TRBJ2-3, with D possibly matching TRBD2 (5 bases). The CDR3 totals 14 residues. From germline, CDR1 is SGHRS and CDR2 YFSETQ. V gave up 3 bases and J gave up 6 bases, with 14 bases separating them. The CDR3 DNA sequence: TGCGCCAGCAGCTCTGGGCTAGCAGTGGATACGCAGTATTTT. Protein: CASSSGLAVDTQYF.

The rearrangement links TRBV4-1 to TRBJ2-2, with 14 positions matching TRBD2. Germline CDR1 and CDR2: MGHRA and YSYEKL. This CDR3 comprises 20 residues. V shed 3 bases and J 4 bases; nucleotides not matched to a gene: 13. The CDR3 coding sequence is TGCGCCAGCAGCCAGGATCGCGGGACTAGCGGGAGTGTGGGCACCGGGGAGCTGTTTTTT. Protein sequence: CASSQDRGTSGSVGTGELFF.

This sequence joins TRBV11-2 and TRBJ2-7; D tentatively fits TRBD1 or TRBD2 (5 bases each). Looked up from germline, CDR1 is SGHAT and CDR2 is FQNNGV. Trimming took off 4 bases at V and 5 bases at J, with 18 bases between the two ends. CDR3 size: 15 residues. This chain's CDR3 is CASSSEPGPQHEQYF. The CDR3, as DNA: TGTGCCAGCAGCTCCGAGCCGGGACCCCAACACGAGCAGTACTTC.

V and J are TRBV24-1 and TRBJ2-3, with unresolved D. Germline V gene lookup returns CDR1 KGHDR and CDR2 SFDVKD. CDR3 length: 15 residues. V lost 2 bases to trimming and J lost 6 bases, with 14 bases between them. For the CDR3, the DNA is TGTGCCACCAGTGATTCTCCCAGGTTGGAGGATACGCAGTATTTT. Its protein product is CATSDSPRLEDTQYF.

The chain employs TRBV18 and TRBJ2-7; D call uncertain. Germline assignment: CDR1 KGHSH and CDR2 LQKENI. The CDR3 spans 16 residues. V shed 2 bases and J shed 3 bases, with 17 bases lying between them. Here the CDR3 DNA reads TGTGCCAGCTCACCAGATTTAACCGGGCCGTACTACGAGCAGTACTTC. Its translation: CASSPDLTGPYYEQYF.

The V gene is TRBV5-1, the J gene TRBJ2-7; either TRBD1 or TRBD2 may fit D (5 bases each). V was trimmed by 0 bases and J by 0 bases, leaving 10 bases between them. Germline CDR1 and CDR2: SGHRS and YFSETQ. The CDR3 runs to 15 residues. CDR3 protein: CASSLASGTSYEQYF. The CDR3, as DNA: TGCGCCAGCAGCTTGGCCTCGGGGACCTCCTACGAGCAGTACTTC.

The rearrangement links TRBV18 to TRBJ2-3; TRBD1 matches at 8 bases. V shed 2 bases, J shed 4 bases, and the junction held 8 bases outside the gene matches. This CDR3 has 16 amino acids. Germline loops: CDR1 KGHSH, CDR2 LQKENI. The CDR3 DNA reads TGTGCCAGCTCACCAGTGGGAGCAGGGGGCTCAGATACGCAGTATTTT. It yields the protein CASSPVGAGGSDTQYF.

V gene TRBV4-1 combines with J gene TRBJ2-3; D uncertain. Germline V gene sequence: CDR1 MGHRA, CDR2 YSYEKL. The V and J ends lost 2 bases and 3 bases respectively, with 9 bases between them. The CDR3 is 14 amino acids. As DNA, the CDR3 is TGCGCCAGCAGCCAACTAAGGAGAACAGATACGCAGTATTTT. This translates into CASSQLRRTDTQYF.

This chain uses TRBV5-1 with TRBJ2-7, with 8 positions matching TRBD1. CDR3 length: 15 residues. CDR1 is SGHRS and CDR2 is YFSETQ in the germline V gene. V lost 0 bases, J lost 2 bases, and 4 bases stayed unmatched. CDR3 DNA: TGCGCCAGCAGCTTGGGGGGACAGGCCCCCTACGAGCAGTACTTC. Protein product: CASSLGGQAPYEQYF.

CDR3 nucleotide sequence: TGTGCCTGGAGTGTAGGTGCCGGGAATCAGCCCCAGCATTTT. Protein sequence: CAWSVGAGNQPQHF. The V and J genes are TRBV30 and TRBJ1-5; the D is unclear. The CDR3 runs to 14 residues. The germline CDR1 and CDR2 sequences are GTSNPN and SVGIG (reference sequence). Trimming took 0 bases from V and 4 from J, leaving 10 bases between them.

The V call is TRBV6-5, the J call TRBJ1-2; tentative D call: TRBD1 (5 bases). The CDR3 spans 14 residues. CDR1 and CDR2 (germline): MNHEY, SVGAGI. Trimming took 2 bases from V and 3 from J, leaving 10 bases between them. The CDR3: CASSYGRDDYGYTF. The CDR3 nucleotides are TGTGCCAGCAGTTACGGACGGGACGACTATGGCTACACCTTC.

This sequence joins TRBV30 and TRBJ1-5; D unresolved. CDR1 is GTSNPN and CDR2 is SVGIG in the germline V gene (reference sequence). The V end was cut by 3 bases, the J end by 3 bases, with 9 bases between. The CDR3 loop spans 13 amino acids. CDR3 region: CAWRMNSNQPQHF. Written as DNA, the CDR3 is TGTGCCTGGAGAATGAATTCCAATCAGCCCCAGCATTTT.

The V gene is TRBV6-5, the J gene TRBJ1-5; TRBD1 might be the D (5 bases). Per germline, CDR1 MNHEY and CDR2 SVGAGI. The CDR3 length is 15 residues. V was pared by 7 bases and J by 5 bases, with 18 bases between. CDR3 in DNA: TGTGCCAGCATGGGGGGGAGGGAGGCGCATCAGCCCCAGCATTTT. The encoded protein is CASMGGREAHQPQHF.

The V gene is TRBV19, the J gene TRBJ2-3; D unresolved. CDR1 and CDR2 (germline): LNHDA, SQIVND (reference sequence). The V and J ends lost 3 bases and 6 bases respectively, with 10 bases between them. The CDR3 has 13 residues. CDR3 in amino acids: CASSIEVWDTQYF. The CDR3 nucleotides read TGTGCCAGTAGTATCGAAGTCTGGGATACGCAGTATTTT. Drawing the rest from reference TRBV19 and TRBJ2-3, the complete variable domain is DGGITQSPKYLFRKEGQNVTLSCEQNLNHDAMYWYRQDPGQGLRLIYYSQIVNDFQKGDIAEGYSVSREKKESFPLTVTSAQKNPTAFYLCASSIEVWDTQYFGPGTRLTVL.

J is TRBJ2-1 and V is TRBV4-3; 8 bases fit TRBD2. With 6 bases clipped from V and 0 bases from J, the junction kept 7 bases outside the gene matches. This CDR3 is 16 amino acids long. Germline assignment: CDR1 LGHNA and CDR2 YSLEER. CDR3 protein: CASSDLAGASYNEQFF. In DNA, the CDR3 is TGCGCCAGCAGTGATCTAGCGGGCGCCTCCTACAATGAGCAGTTCTTC.